This T cell receptor (beta chain) was recorded in a study of shared clonotypes between healthy human individuals. Data came from immunoSEQ multiplex PCR; TCRdb stores just in-frame clones and leaves some out. The repertoire holds approximately 1.1 million clones, with 78% as singletons. Germline V gene sequence: CDR1 SGHTA, CDR2 FQGNSA. The CDR3 is made up of 14 amino acids. Trimming shortened V by 4 bases and J by 0 bases, and 7 bases separated the two germline ends. Specimen: memory CD4+ T cells from PBMCs. As for subset: CD45RA-negative fraction. The source is a man younger than 35 in good health. Some clones in this sample may be carry-over from other donors' samples. The V and J genes are TRBV7-2 and TRBJ2-1; no clear D gene. CDR3 residues: CASSSPGSYNEQFF. DNA for the CDR3: TGTGCCAGCAGCTCTCCGGGCTCCTACAATGAGCAGTTCTTC.